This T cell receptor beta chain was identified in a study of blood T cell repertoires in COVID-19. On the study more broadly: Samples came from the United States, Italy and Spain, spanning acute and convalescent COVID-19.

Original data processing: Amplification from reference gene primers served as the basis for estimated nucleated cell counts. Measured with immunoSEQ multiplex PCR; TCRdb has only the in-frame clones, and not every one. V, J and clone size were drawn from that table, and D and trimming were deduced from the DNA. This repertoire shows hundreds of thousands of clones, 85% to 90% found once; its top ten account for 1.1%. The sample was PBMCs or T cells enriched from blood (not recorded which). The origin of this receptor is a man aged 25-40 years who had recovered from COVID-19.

In DNA form, the CDR3 reads TGTGCCAGCAGTTACTCCCGGGACAGGGTTTCCGAGCAGTACTTC. Translation: CASSYSRDRVSEQYF. The chain links TRBV6-5 to TRBJ2-7; 9 bases match TRBD1. The V segment lost 0 bases and the J segment 6 bases; nucleotides outside the gene matches: 6. The CDR3 has 15 residues. Germline CDR1 is MNHEY and CDR2 is SVGAGI.